This entry lists 22 T cell receptor beta chains sequenced from one sample in a study of molecular identifiers for immune sequencing clone quantification. In TCRdb, the PCR reads were re-called with MiXCR into one record per CDR3 protein. Among around 480,000 distinct CDR3 sequences listed, roughly 23% were seen once. The sequencing input was naive CD8+ T cells from blood, with Jurkat cell RNA spiked in. The subset was: FACS-sorted CD8+CD4-CCR7+CD45RA+ naive T cells. All receptors come from a human donor in good health. Some libraries in this study had Jurkat cell RNA spiked in.

There are many counts of this clonotype. This sequence joins TRBV7-6 and TRBJ2-5; 9 nucleotides align to TRBD1. After removal of 4 bases from V and 3 bases from J, the junction contained 6 bases not matched to a gene. Germline CDR1 SGHVS, CDR2 FNYEAQ. The CDR3 has 15 amino acids. DNA for the CDR3: TGTGCCAGCAGCTCCCACCGGACAGGGGAAGAGACCCAGTACTTC. The encoded protein is CASSSHRTGEETQYF. Variable domain in full (rest from reference TRBV7-6 and TRBJ2-5): GAGVSQSPRYKVTKRGQDVALRCDPISGHVSLYWYRQALGQGPEFLTYFNYEAQQDKSGLPNDRFSAERPEGSISTLTIQRTEQRDSAMYRCASSSHRTGEETQYFGPGTRLLVL.

This clonotype was detected ten times or more. The gene calls are TRBV4-3 and TRBJ1-5; D is unresolved. This CDR3 region has 15 residues. Looked up from germline, CDR1 is LGHNA and CDR2 is YSLEER. Trimming shortened V by 0 bases and J by 4 bases, and 10 bases separated the two germline ends. CDR3 coding DNA: TGCGCCAGCAGCCAAGATGTGGGCAGGAATCAGCCCCAGCATTTT. Amino acid sequence: CASSQDVGRNQPQHF.

This clonotype was detected many times. This chain connects TRBV7-2 to TRBJ2-3, with D possibly being TRBD2 (8 bases). The CDR3 runs 19 residues. With 0 bases removed from V and 6 bases from J, the gap between germline ends came to 25 bases. Per the germline V gene, CDR1 is SGHTA and CDR2 is FQGNSA. The CDR3 DNA is TGTGCCAGCAGCTTAGCCCGAGGGGGCGCGGGGGGACCTCAGGATACGCAGTATTTT. Amino acid sequence: CASSLARGGAGGPQDTQYF.

In its sample, this clonotype was seen many times. The chain recombines TRBV28 with TRBJ2-5, with D perhaps TRBD1 (5 bases). Per germline, CDR1 MDHEN and CDR2 SYDVKM. The CDR3 sequence is 15 residues long. Trimming shortened V by 8 bases and J by 0 bases, and 16 bases separated the two germline ends. CDR3 loop: CASSPQGRNQETQYF. In DNA form, the CDR3 reads TGTGCCAGCTCCCCCCAGGGCAGAAACCAAGAGACCCAGTACTTC.

Details on this clonotype: A read error may be the cause here, since a much bigger clone is one base away. The genes are TRBV4-3 and TRBJ2-6, with D tentatively TRBD1 (6 bases). Per the germline V gene, CDR1 is LGHNA and CDR2 is YSLEER. CDR3 length: 18 residues. CDR3 region: CASSQDFTGFLGANVPTF. The CDR3 DNA reads as TGCGCCAGCAGCCAAGATTTTACAGGGTTCTTGGGGGCCAACGTCCCGACTTTC.

This clonotype was observed many times. The chain combines TRBV6-5 with TRBJ2-7; TRBD1 matches 8 bases. V trimming: 6 bases; J trimming: 3 bases; junction bases outside the gene matches: 7. The germline gives CDR1 MNHEY, CDR2 SVGAGI. CDR3 length: 14 amino acids. CDR3: CASRLTGAGYEQYF. CDR3 in DNA: TGTGCCAGCAGATTGACAGGGGCAGGCTACGAGCAGTACTTC.

About this clonotype: The germline gene is not matched at one end of the junction; a read error may be the cause. This sequence joins TRBV27 and TRBJ2-4; maybe TRBD1 (6 bases). Per germline, CDR1 MNHEY and CDR2 SMNVEV (reference sequence). The CDR3 runs 15 residues. The chain's CDR3 is CASSLLAGAKTIQYF. CDR3 DNA sequence: TGTGCCAGCAGTTTACTAGCAGGGGCCAAAACCATTCAGTACTTC.

This clonotype came up many times. The chain carries TRBV4-3 and TRBJ2-7; D is undetermined. Germline CDR1 and CDR2: LGHNA and YSLEER. Trimming left V 0 bases short and J 2 bases short, with 20 bases between. There are 18 residues in the CDR3. The DNA of the CDR3 is TGCGCCAGCAGCCAAGATTACGCCGGAGTGGGTTCCACCTACGAGCAGTACTTC. Protein: CASSQDYAGVGSTYEQYF.

V and J are TRBV20-1 and TRBJ2-2; D uncertain. The CDR3 runs to 13 residues. The V gene's germline CDR1 is DFQATT and CDR2 SNEGSKA (reference sequence). V lost 5 bases to trimming and J lost 3 bases, with 10 bases between them. This CDR3 reads CSAGVGYTGELFF. The CDR3 DNA is TGCAGTGCTGGAGTGGGGTACACCGGGGAGCTGTTTTTT.

This clonotype was picked up many times. CDR3 coding DNA: TGTGCCAGTAGTATCTCGGGACAGTACAATCAGCCCCAGCATTTT. It codes for CASSISGQYNQPQHF. The V and J genes are TRBV19 and TRBJ1-5, with TRBD1 matching over 7 bases. The CDR3 runs to 15 residues. V gave up 3 bases and J gave up 3 bases; unmatched junction bases: 5. Germline values: CDR1 LNHDA, CDR2 SQIVND (reference sequence).

Notes on this clonotype: One end of the junction fails to match germline, which may point to a read error. CDR3 in DNA: TGTGCCAGCAGCGCCAATTACCTGGGAGGGAGGGCCCTAACAGATACGCTGTATTTT. Translating gives CASSANYLGGRALTDTLYF. The genes are TRBV7-9 and TRBJ2-3, with 7 bases aligning to TRBD2. Germline CDR1 is SEHNR and CDR2 is FQNEAQ (reference sequence). This CDR3 is built from 19 residues.

This clonotype was counted ten times or more. The chain carries TRBV10-3 and TRBJ1-1; D perhaps matches TRBD1 (6 bases). Germline V lookup: CDR1 ENHRY, CDR2 SYGVKD. V was pared by 1 base and J by 3 bases, with 6 bases between. The CDR3 is made up of 13 amino acids. CDR3 in amino acids: CAISEYRDTEAFF. The CDR3 coding sequence is TGTGCCATCAGTGAGTACAGGGACACTGAAGCTTTCTTT.

This clonotype was counted ten times or more. The chain is built from TRBV20-1 and TRBJ2-7; D is possibly TRBD1 or TRBD2 (7 bases each). With 6 bases removed from V and 5 bases from J, the gap between germline ends came to 17 bases. CDR3 length equals 13 residues. The germline V gene encodes CDR1 DFQATT and CDR2 SNEGSKA (reference sequence). The chain's CDR3 is CSARGGAQNEQYF. As DNA, the CDR3 is TGCAGTGCCAGGGGGGGGGCACAAAACGAGCAGTACTTC.

At least ten counts were recorded for this clonotype. V usage is TRBV7-2 and J usage is TRBJ2-7; TRBD2 agrees at 9 bases. This CDR3 is 14 amino acids long. J gave up 2 bases and V 6 bases, and 5 bases lay outside the gene matches. Germline lookup yields CDR1 SGHTA and CDR2 FQGNSA. CDR3 DNA: TGTGCCAGCAGGAAGACTAGCGGAACCTACGAGCAGTACTTC. It is translated as CASRKTSGTYEQYF.

There are a few counts of this clonotype. This sequence joins TRBV4-1 and TRBJ2-3, with D possibly being TRBD2 (6 bases). CDR1 is MGHRA and CDR2 is YSYEKL in the germline V gene. V gave up 3 bases and J gave up 6 bases, with 25 bases separating them. This CDR3 spans 18 amino acids. The CDR3: CASSQQGGTVGFGDTQYF. DNA for the CDR3: TGCGCCAGCAGCCAGCAAGGAGGGACTGTGGGGTTCGGGGATACGCAGTATTTT.

This clonotype was picked up many times. The J gene is TRBJ2-4, the V gene TRBV20-1; tentatively, D is TRBD1 (6 bases). V was clipped by 3 bases and J by 0 bases, with 15 bases between them. Germline values: CDR1 DFQATT, CDR2 SNEGSKA (reference sequence). This CDR3 has 16 residues. CDR3 in amino acids: CSASKDRALAKNIQYF. The CDR3 DNA sequence: TGCAGTGCTAGTAAGGACAGAGCCCTAGCCAAAAACATTCAGTACTTC.

The table lists this clonotype with a few counts. The chain uses TRBV11-3 and TRBJ2-1; D is ambiguous. The CDR3 totals 13 residues. Germline CDR1 and CDR2: SGHNT and YENEEA. V was pared by 4 bases and J by 5 bases, with 9 bases between. CDR3 region: CASSSRADNEQFF. CDR3 nucleotides: TGTGCCAGCAGCTCCCGGGCTGACAATGAGCAGTTCTTC.

In this sample, this clonotype turned up a few times. The chain combines TRBV13 with TRBJ2-1; 13 nucleotides match TRBD2. CDR1 and CDR2 from the germline V gene are PRHDT and FYEKMQ (reference sequence). With V trimmed by 4 bases and J by 8 bases, 5 bases remained unmatched. The CDR3 extends over 15 amino acids. The chain's CDR3 is CASSWTSGSEDEQFF. Here the CDR3 DNA reads TGTGCCAGCAGCTGGACTAGCGGGAGTGAGGATGAGCAGTTCTTC.

The table lists this clonotype with a few counts. This sequence joins TRBV6-2 or TRBV6-3 and TRBJ2-7; 10 bases match TRBD1. Germline CDR1 MNHEY, CDR2 SVGEGT. CDR3 length: 14 amino acids. Trimming cost V 5 bases and J 4 bases; bases outside gene matches: 5. The DNA for the CDR3 is TGTGCCAGCAGTGGCGGACAGGGGGAGTACGAGCAGTACTTC. It codes for CASSGGQGEYEQYF.

This clonotype was found many times. The chain has TRBV5-6 and TRBJ1-2; D is unclear. CDR3 length: 15 amino acids. Trimming left V 0 bases short and J 4 bases short, with 13 bases between. Germline loops: CDR1 SGHDT, CDR2 YYEEEE. CDR3 nucleotide sequence: TGTGCCAGCAGCTTGGCCCTGACAAATCTCTATGGCTACACCTTC. The encoded protein is CASSLALTNLYGYTF. The variable domain in full, completed from reference TRBV5-6 and TRBJ1-2, reads DAGVTQSPTHLIKTRGQQVTLRCSPKSGHDTVSWYQQALGQGPQFIFQYYEEEERQRGNFPDRFSGHQFPNYSSELNVNALLLGDSALYLCASSLALTNLYGYTFGSGTRLTVV.

At least ten counts were recorded for this clonotype. The chain carries TRBV19 and TRBJ2-3, with TRBD2 as a possible D gene (6 bases). The CDR3 totals 11 residues. Trimming took off 10 bases at V and 6 bases at J, with 11 bases between the two ends. Looked up from germline, CDR1 is LNHDA and CDR2 is SQIVND (reference sequence). The CDR3 reads CAITEGDTQYF. The CDR3 nucleotides read TGTGCCATTACGGAGGGTGATACGCAGTATTTT.

V usage is TRBV19 and J usage is TRBJ1-6; a possible D gene is TRBD1 (5 bases). The V end was cut by 11 bases, the J end by 7 bases, with 12 bases between. Germline V gene lookup returns CDR1 LNHDA and CDR2 SQIVND (reference sequence). The CDR3 contains 12 residues. The CDR3 reads CACRQNNSPLHF. Here the CDR3 DNA reads TGTGCCTGCAGACAGAACAATTCACCCCTCCACTTT.